A single sample gave rise to the 28 T cell receptor beta chains below, sequenced in a study of Ad26.COV2.S vaccination and SARS-CoV-2 variants. This sample's treatment: some 20 received Ad26.COV2.S at low or high dose, single or two shots; roughly five received placebo; per-sample allocation not given. Following the first vaccine or placebo injection, samples were taken on day 63. Some clones are missing from TCRdb's copy, which holds only in-frame ones; the method was immunoSEQ multiplex PCR. The sample has almost 400,000 clones, about 88% seen once. Sequencing used peripheral blood, obtained in a trial of Ad26.COV2.S vaccine versus placebo. These receptors originate from a person between 18 and 65 years old who received the Ad26.COV2.S COVID-19 vaccine or a placebo.

The chain carries TRBV5-6 and TRBJ1-2; D unclear. Trimming removed 4 bases from V and 4 bases from J, with 14 bases in between. The CDR3 sequence is 14 residues long. Germline-derived CDR1 and CDR2 are SGHDT and YYEEEE. This chain's CDR3 is CASSPYSRVYGYTF. The CDR3 nucleotides are TGTGCCAGCAGCCCTTACTCCCGTGTCTATGGCTACACCTTC.

The gene calls are TRBV25-1 and TRBJ1-6; no clear D. V was cut by 3 bases and J by 13 bases, with 10 bases left in between. The CDR3 sequence is 12 residues long. Germline V lookup: CDR1 MGHDK, CDR2 SYGVNS. CDR3 in amino acids: CASSEVLGPLHF. CDR3 nucleotides: TGTGCCAGCAGTGAGGTACTCGGTCCCCTCCACTTT.

V and J are TRBV19 and TRBJ1-2, with a tentative D call TRBD1 (5 bases). Looked up from germline, CDR1 is LNHDA and CDR2 is SQIVND (reference sequence). Trimming shortened V by 4 bases and J by 1 base, and 13 bases separated the two germline ends. The length of the CDR3 is 15 residues. The CDR3 sequence: CASSNWRGDNYGYTF. In DNA, the CDR3 is TGTGCCAGTAGTAATTGGAGGGGAGATAACTATGGCTACACCTTC.

This chain joins TRBV18 and TRBJ2-2; D unclear. Germline CDR1 KGHSH, CDR2 LQKENI. The CDR3 runs to 14 residues. Trimming cost V 8 bases and J 0 bases, with 10 bases left between them. The CDR3 spells CASQLDANTGELFF. In nucleotides, the CDR3 is TGTGCCAGCCAGCTAGATGCGAACACCGGGGAGCTGTTTTTT.

For this clone: Other nucleotide sequences from this sample produce the same CDR3. The chain has TRBV24-1 and TRBJ2-1, with D uncertain. Trimming removed 4 bases from V and 6 bases from J, with 3 bases in between. The germline V gene has CDR1 KGHDR and CDR2 SFDVKD. The CDR3 runs 11 residues. The CDR3 DNA sequence: TGTGCCACCAGTGACCGCAATGAGCAGTTCTTC. Its protein is CATSDRNEQFF.

The V call is TRBV9, the J call TRBJ2-1; 10 positions agree with TRBD2. Germline CDR1 SGDLS, CDR2 YYNGEE. The junction had 13 bases not matched to a gene; V was cut back by 3 bases and J by 13 bases. The CDR3 consists of 15 residues. CDR3 residues: CASSGGGLAFAGQFF. CDR3 nucleotides: TGTGCCAGCAGCGGCGGGGGACTAGCGTTTGCTGGCCAGTTCTTC.

The rearrangement uses TRBV27 and TRBJ2-1, with 7 bases aligning to TRBD2. Germline trimming cut 5 bases from V and 8 bases from J; bases unmatched to any gene: 12. Germline lookup yields CDR1 MNHEY and CDR2 SMNVEV (reference sequence). This CDR3 contains 15 residues. The CDR3 DNA sequence: TGTGCCAGCAGTCGGGCTAGCGGTCAATGGGATGAGCAGTTCTTC. Its protein is CASSRASGQWDEQFF.

This clone was detected once. This chain connects TRBV30 to TRBJ2-5, with unresolved D. Per the germline V gene, CDR1 is GTSNPN and CDR2 is SVGIG (reference sequence). The ends were cut back, 7 bases at V and 2 bases at J, with 11 bases in the middle. The CDR3 extends over 12 amino acids. Written as DNA, the CDR3 is TGTGCCTATGGTAGTAGTCAAGAGACCCAGTACTTC. Its translation: CAYGSSQETQYF. Supplemented by reference TRBV30 and TRBJ2-5, the full variable domain reads SQTIHQWPATLVQPVGSPLSLECTVEGTSNPNLYWYRQAAGRGLQLLFYSVGIGQISSEVPQNLSASRPQDRQFILSSKKLLLSDSGFYLCAYGSSQETQYFGPGTRLLVL.

Note on this clone: At one end, the junction sequence differs from germline, possibly due to a read error. The chain carries TRBV7-9 and TRBJ2-1, with D maybe TRBD2 (6 bases). Looked up from germline, CDR1 is SEHNR and CDR2 is FQNEAQ (reference sequence). The CDR3 totals 11 residues. CDR3 nucleotides: TGTGCCAGCAGCCCTCGGGACTCCAACATCTTC. Translating gives CASSPRDSNIF.

The V call is TRBV6-5, the J call TRBJ2-1, with D perhaps matching TRBD2 (6 bases). The CDR3 has 14 amino acids. V was pared by 0 bases and J by 7 bases, with 10 bases between. CDR1 and CDR2 (germline): MNHEY, SVGAGI. The CDR3 coding sequence is TGTGCCAGCAGTTACTCGGGGGACTTTAATGAGCAGTTCTTC. It yields the protein CASSYSGDFNEQFF.

This chain joins TRBV9 and TRBJ2-5, with TRBD1 matching over 9 bases. With 4 bases clipped from V and 2 bases from J, the junction kept 6 bases outside the gene matches. The germline V gene encodes CDR1 SGDLS and CDR2 YYNGEE. The CDR3 runs 15 residues. This chain's CDR3 is CASSILGQGQETQYF. The CDR3 nucleotides are TGTGCCAGCAGCATCTTGGGACAGGGACAAGAGACCCAGTACTTC.

This chain connects TRBV3-1 (or the pseudogene TRBV3-2) to TRBJ2-5; 11 nucleotides agree with TRBD2. CDR1 and CDR2 (germline): LGHDT, YNNKEL (reference sequence). CDR3 length: 16 residues. The V segment lost 3 bases and the J segment 5 bases; nucleotides outside the gene matches: 8. CDR3 in amino acids: CASSHISGRAVETQYF. The CDR3 DNA reads TGTGCCAGCAGCCATATTAGCGGGAGGGCCGTGGAGACCCAGTACTTC.

The rearrangement links TRBV19 to TRBJ1-1; D not certain. Germline CDR1 LNHDA, CDR2 SQIVND (reference sequence). V was trimmed by 3 bases and J by 4 bases, leaving 15 bases between them. The CDR3 runs to 15 residues. The CDR3 sequence is CASSIYDGGSTEAFF. CDR3 DNA: TGTGCCAGTAGTATTTACGACGGAGGAAGCACTGAAGCTTTCTTT.

The rearrangement joins TRBV9 to TRBJ1-4; weak D call: TRBD1 (5 bases). V was trimmed by 4 bases and J by 6 bases, leaving 16 bases between them. In germline, CDR1 is SGDLS, CDR2 YYNGEE. The CDR3 length is 15 residues. The chain's CDR3 is CASSTGLYSDEKLFF. The CDR3 bases are TGTGCCAGCAGCACAGGACTATACAGCGATGAAAAACTGTTTTTT.

This clone was counted a few times. The genes are TRBV11-3 and TRBJ1-1; D perhaps matches TRBD1 (5 bases). Trimming left V 4 bases short and J 0 bases short, with 9 bases between. The CDR3 extends over 14 amino acids. The germline V gene encodes CDR1 SGHNT and CDR2 YENEEA. The CDR3: CASSWGGMNTEAFF. CDR3 bases: TGTGCCAGCAGCTGGGGGGGAATGAACACTGAAGCTTTCTTT.

The chain recombines TRBV5-1 with TRBJ2-2; TRBD1 might be the D (6 bases). CDR1 SGHRS and CDR2 YFSETQ come from the germline V gene. V lost 4 bases and J lost 3, with 10 bases in between. This CDR3 has 14 residues. CDR3: CASSRRQDTGELFF. CDR3 bases: TGCGCCAGCAGCCGGAGACAGGACACCGGGGAGCTGTTTTTT.

This chain joins TRBV11-2 and TRBJ2-5; a weak D match, TRBD2 (6 bases). The germline V and J ends were trimmed by 5 bases and 4 bases, with 14 bases remaining between them. In germline, CDR1 is SGHAT, CDR2 FQNNGV. The CDR3 extends over 14 amino acids. The CDR3 here is CASSHWRAGETQYF. As DNA, the CDR3 is TGTGCCAGCAGCCACTGGAGGGCCGGAGAGACCCAGTACTTC.

The V call is TRBV15, the J call TRBJ2-5; weak D call: TRBD2 (5 bases). Trimming cost V 5 bases and J 1 base, with 8 bases left between them. CDR1 LNHNV and CDR2 YYDKDF come from the germline V gene (reference sequence). This CDR3 region has 13 residues. Here the CDR3 reads CATSREPQETQYF. The CDR3 DNA reads TGTGCCACCAGCCGGGAACCCCAAGAGACCCAGTACTTC.

V and J are TRBV20-1 and TRBJ2-7; 10 bases map to TRBD1. The CDR3 has 15 residues. Unmatched junction bases numbered 9, after V lost 3 bases and J lost 4 bases. Germline V gives CDR1 DFQATT, CDR2 SNEGSKA (reference sequence). CDR3: CSASGPGQGKYEQYF. The CDR3 DNA is TGCAGTGCTAGTGGACCGGGACAGGGGAAATACGAGCAGTACTTC.

The chain employs TRBV28 and TRBJ1-2; a possible D gene is TRBD1 (5 bases). Germline CDR1 and CDR2: MDHEN and SYDVKM. CDR3 length equals 16 residues. V was pared by 5 bases and J by 1 base, with 17 bases between. The CDR3 sequence is CASSPPIGASNYGYTF. CDR3 coding DNA: TGTGCCAGCAGTCCCCCTATCGGGGCAAGTAACTATGGCTACACCTTC.

The chain combines TRBV3-1 (or the pseudogene TRBV3-2) with TRBJ2-3; D is unresolved. Germline CDR1 is LGHDT and CDR2 is YNNKEL (reference sequence). Between the trimmed V and J ends, which lost 1 base and 5 bases, there was a span of 10 bases. This CDR3 contains 14 residues. CDR3 protein: CASSQGYAKDTQYF. The CDR3 DNA reads TGTGCCAGCAGCCAAGGGTACGCAAAAGATACGCAGTATTTT.

This sequence joins TRBV14 and TRBJ1-2; 7 bases match TRBD1. This CDR3 has 14 amino acids. J was trimmed by 3 bases and V by 4 bases; bases with no gene match: 5. Germline CDR1 SGHDN, CDR2 FVKESK. The CDR3 sequence: CASSRDSLYYGYTF. CDR3 nucleotides: TGTGCCAGCAGCCGGGACAGCCTTTACTATGGCTACACCTTC. Full variable domain (outside the CDR3, taken from reference TRBV14 and TRBJ1-2): EAGVTQFPSHSVIEKGQTVTLRCDPISGHDNLYWYRRVMGKEIKFLLHFVKESKQDESGMPNNRFLAERTGGTYSTLKVQPAELEDSGVYFCASSRDSLYYGYTFGSGTRLTVV.

The chain uses TRBV15 and TRBJ1-3; no clear D. Trimming stripped 6 bases from V and 0 bases from J, with 12 bases between. The germline gives CDR1 LNHNV, CDR2 YYDKDF (reference sequence). This CDR3 region has 15 residues. CDR3 protein: CATRGAVDSGNTIYF. In nucleotides, the CDR3 is TGTGCCACCAGAGGCGCAGTCGACTCTGGAAACACCATATATTTT.

The CDR3 sequence: CASSQEVSSSNEQYF. CDR3 sequence (DNA): TGCGCCAGCAGCCAAGAGGTTAGCTCGTCTAACGAGCAGTACTTC. The chain joins TRBV4-3 to TRBJ2-7, with D hard to call. The CDR3 length is 15 residues. V dropped 0 bases and J dropped 5 bases, with 14 bases sitting between them. The germline V gene encodes CDR1 LGHNA and CDR2 YSLEER.

The chain combines TRBV30 with TRBJ1-2; 7 nucleotides agree with TRBD1. The CDR3 loop spans 13 amino acids. V lost 5 bases, J lost 7 bases, and 10 bases stayed unmatched. Germline lookup yields CDR1 GTSNPN and CDR2 SVGIG (reference sequence). CDR3 region: CAWQTGKEGGYTF. DNA for the CDR3: TGTGCCTGGCAGACAGGGAAAGAGGGTGGCTACACCTTC.

The J gene is TRBJ2-5, the V gene TRBV3-1 (or the pseudogene TRBV3-2); D is unresolved. Trimming took off 1 base at V and 4 bases at J, with 13 bases between the two ends. The CDR3 is 15 residues long. Germline V gene data show CDR1 as LGHDT and CDR2 as YNNKEL (reference sequence). The DNA for the CDR3 is TGTGCCAGCAGCCAAGCCTTCGGACCCGGAGAGACCCAGTACTTC. Protein sequence: CASSQAFGPGETQYF.

This chain connects TRBV28 to TRBJ2-5, with TRBD2 matching 9 bases. V was clipped by 2 bases and J by 5 bases; unmatched bases: 15. The CDR3 totals 18 residues. Germline V gene data show CDR1 as MDHEN and CDR2 as SYDVKM. The DNA of the CDR3 is TGTGCCAGCAGTTTAGGCTTACTAATAGCGGGAGATACGGAGACCCAGTACTTC. Translating gives CASSLGLLIAGDTETQYF.

The V gene is TRBV28, the J gene TRBJ2-5; 12 bases line up with TRBD2. Germline V gene sequence: CDR1 MDHEN, CDR2 SYDVKM. The CDR3 has 16 amino acids. V lost 4 bases, J lost 3 bases, and 6 bases stayed unmatched. The CDR3: CASSSGLAGSKETQYF. In nucleotides, the CDR3 is TGTGCCAGCAGTTCCGGACTAGCGGGGTCCAAAGAGACCCAGTACTTC. Combining the CDR3 with reference TRBV28 and TRBJ2-5 gives the whole variable domain DVKVTQSSRYLVKRTGEKVFLECVQDMDHENMFWYRQDPGLGLRLIYFSYDVKMKEKGDIPEGYSVSREKKERFSLILESASTNQTSMYLCASSSGLAGSKETQYFGPGTRLLVL.